Below, one TCR beta chain is given with its context. The antigen is not known. The TCRbeta library was prepared with unique molecular identifiers. One entry per CDR3 protein results from TCRdb running MiXCR on the PCR reads. The repertoire has hundreds of thousands of distinct CDR3 sequences, 10% to 15% of them found once; the top ten carry approximately 2%. The CDR3 extends over 14 amino acids. Germline loops: CDR1 DFQATT, CDR2 SNEGSKA (reference sequence). V was clipped by 4 bases and J by 1 base, with 12 bases between them. The data are from a study of T-cell reconstitution after alpha-beta-depleted transplantation in children. Findings and limits, study-wide: One year post-transplant, T-cell counts and diversity were largely derived from T cells produced anew. At around two months after transplant, the alpha-beta T cells were reportedly derived from several hundred expanded clones that came from non-depleted graft cells. The origin of high day-60 TCRbeta diversity in some patients lay in surviving recipient T cells and thymic progenitors.

The sample consisted of PBMCs, mostly from graft donor cells, taken 360 days after TCRalphabeta/CD19-depleted stem cell transplant. V and J are TRBV20-1 and TRBJ2-3; the D gene is possibly TRBD2 (5 bases). The receptor was derived from a male patient between 5 and 17 years old who had a stem cell transplant for acute myeloid leukemia, so the T cells may come from the graft donor. Here the CDR3 reads CSATEGVGTDTQYF. CDR3 in DNA: TGCAGTGCTACTGAGGGAGTTGGCACAGATACGCAGTATTTT.